Listed here are 28 T cell receptor beta chains from one sample, sequenced in a study of human versus mouse CDR3 diversity and MHC coevolution. Assay: immunoSEQ multiplex PCR; the TCRdb copy retains only in-frame clones and omits some. The profile shows roughly 81,000 clones, around 93% of them singletons. The sample taken for sequencing was naive CD4+ T cells from blood. Subset defined: CD45RO-negative CD62L-positive naive CD4 T cells. The receptors shown here come from a person between 30 and 69 years old in good health.

This clone has a single count. The chain is built from TRBV5-4 and TRBJ2-5, with D possibly matching TRBD2 (5 bases). With the DNA end fitting TRBJ2-7 better, the J assignment may be wrong. This CDR3 is 15 amino acids long. Looked up from germline, CDR1 is SGHNT and CDR2 is YYREEE (reference sequence). In DNA form, the CDR3 reads TGTGCCAGCAGGGACCCGGGCCTAGCCTCCTACGAGCAGTACTTC. This encodes CASRDPGLASYEQYF.

V and J are TRBV28 and TRBJ2-1; D is perhaps TRBD2 (6 bases). The V gene's germline CDR1 is MDHEN and CDR2 SYDVKM. This CDR3 region has 15 residues. The V gene lost 6 bases and the J gene lost 4 bases, with 16 bases spanning the gap. The CDR3 DNA is TGTGCCAGCAGCTGGGGGGACTCTCTGTACAATGAGCAGTTCTTC. It translates to CASSWGDSLYNEQFF. Supplemented by reference TRBV28 and TRBJ2-1, the full variable domain reads DVKVTQSSRYLVKRTGEKVFLECVQDMDHENMFWYRQDPGLGLRLIYFSYDVKMKEKGDIPEGYSVSREKKERFSLILESASTNQTSMYLCASSWGDSLYNEQFFGPGTRLTVL.

The V gene is TRBV28, the J gene TRBJ1-4; 7 positions agree with TRBD1. Germline trimming cut 6 bases from V and 5 bases from J; bases unmatched to any gene: 6. Germline assignment: CDR1 MDHEN and CDR2 SYDVKM. CDR3 size: 14 residues. The CDR3 bases are TGTGCCAGCAGACCCGGGACAGCGAATGAAAAACTGTTTTTT. Protein sequence: CASRPGTANEKLFF.

This chain uses TRBV29-1 with TRBJ2-2; 9 nucleotides line up with TRBD1. Germline values: CDR1 SQVTM, CDR2 ANQGSEA. This CDR3 is 14 amino acids long. V dropped 7 bases and J dropped 5; count of bases not matched to a gene: 8. Written as DNA, the CDR3 is TGCAGCGCCCATGGGACAGGGAAGACCGGGGAGCTGTTTTTT. Translation: CSAHGTGKTGELFF.

The sample holds one count of this clone. The gene calls are TRBV4-3 and TRBJ1-6; D unclear. Deletions cut 4 bases from V and 7 bases from J, with 11 bases between. The CDR3 sequence is 14 residues long. Germline CDR1 reads LGHNA; CDR2 reads YSLEER. The CDR3 bases are TGCGCCAGCAGCCCTTCGCCGAGAAATTCACCCCTCCACTTT. This encodes CASSPSPRNSPLHF.

The V gene is TRBV7-9, the J gene TRBJ1-2; D call uncertain. The CDR3 spans 14 residues. V was cut by 3 bases and J by 0 bases, with 8 bases left in between. Germline V gives CDR1 SEHNR, CDR2 FQNEAQ (reference sequence). CDR3 in DNA: TGTGCCAGCAGCTTTGGTCCAGCTAACTATGGCTACACCTTC. It yields the protein CASSFGPANYGYTF. Variable domain in full (rest from reference TRBV7-9 and TRBJ1-2): DTGVSQNPRHKITKRGQNVTFRCDPISEHNRLYWYRQTLGQGPEFLTYFQNEAQLEKSRLLSDRFSAERPKGSFSTLEIQRTEQGDSAMYLCASSFGPANYGYTFGSGTRLTVV.

The rearrangement uses TRBV4-3 and TRBJ2-7; D gene uncertain. V lost 0 bases, J lost 0 bases, and 3 bases lay in between. The CDR3 extends over 13 amino acids. CDR1 and CDR2 from the germline V gene are LGHNA and YSLEER. CDR3: CASSQDSSYEQYF. The CDR3 nucleotides are TGCGCCAGCAGCCAAGACAGCTCCTACGAGCAGTACTTC.

As DNA, the CDR3 is TGTGCCACCACTTTGGACAGGTTCAATGAGCAGTTCTTC. It encodes CATTLDRFNEQFF. The chain employs TRBV6-6 and TRBJ2-1, with TRBD1 matching over 7 bases. Germline V gene sequence: CDR1 MNHNY, CDR2 SVGAGI (reference sequence). J lost 6 bases, V lost 10 bases, and 9 bases had no gene match. The CDR3 covers 13 residues.

Here the CDR3 reads CASSLRTSGSDEQYF. The CDR3 DNA follows: TGTGCCAGCAGTCTCCGGACTAGCGGGAGCGACGAGCAGTACTTC. This chain joins TRBV6-5 and TRBJ2-7, with 13 bases aligning to TRBD2. Germline CDR1 MNHEY, CDR2 SVGAGI. This CDR3 is built from 15 residues. The V gene end was trimmed by 5 bases and the J gene end by 5 bases; junction bases not matched to a gene: 6.

V gene TRBV18 combines with J gene TRBJ1-2; a weak D match, TRBD1 (6 bases). CDR1 is KGHSH, CDR2 LQKENI, per germline. The CDR3 consists of 16 residues. V shed 3 bases and J shed 2 bases, with 16 bases lying between them. Here the CDR3 reads CASSPSEGEGNYGYTF. In DNA, the CDR3 is TGTGCCAGCTCACCCTCCGAGGGGGAAGGCAACTATGGCTACACCTTC.

The genes are TRBV15 and TRBJ2-1, with 9 positions matching TRBD2. Germline lookup yields CDR1 LNHNV and CDR2 YYDKDF (reference sequence). CDR3 size: 15 residues. The trim removed 0 bases at V and 7 bases at J, leaving 4 bases unmatched. The CDR3 sequence is CATSRDYLAGNEQFF. DNA for the CDR3: TGTGCCACCAGCAGAGATTACCTAGCGGGGAATGAGCAGTTCTTC.

The rearrangement joins TRBV6-4 to TRBJ2-3; the D gene is possibly TRBD1 (5 bases). The V end lost 5 bases, the J end lost 0 bases, and 15 bases lay between the germline ends. This CDR3 contains 16 residues. Looked up from germline, CDR1 is MRHNA and CDR2 is SNTAGT. The CDR3 nucleotides read TGTGCCAGCAGTCGACGCAAGGGGTTTAGCACAGATACGCAGTATTTT. This sequence encodes CASSRRKGFSTDTQYF.

The chain joins TRBV18 to TRBJ2-7; tentatively, D is TRBD2 (5 bases). CDR1 is KGHSH and CDR2 is LQKENI in the germline V gene. This CDR3 has 15 residues. The germline V and J ends were trimmed by 3 bases and 7 bases, with 19 bases remaining between them. CDR3 nucleotides: TGTGCCAGCTCACCTCTCGACTCGGGAATAGGAGAGCAGTACTTC. It yields the protein CASSPLDSGIGEQYF.

J is TRBJ2-2 and V is TRBV9, with a possible D match to TRBD2 (6 bases). The CDR3 is 15 amino acids. V was pared by 4 bases and J by 3 bases, with 13 bases between. Per the germline V gene, CDR1 is SGDLS and CDR2 is YYNGEE. The CDR3 DNA follows: TGTGCCAGCAGCCCCCGGACGGGAGACACCGGGGAGCTGTTTTTT. Translating it yields CASSPRTGDTGELFF.

The chain combines TRBV18 with TRBJ1-2; perhaps TRBD1 as D (6 bases). The CDR3 has 14 amino acids. Germline V gene sequence: CDR1 KGHSH, CDR2 LQKENI. Trimming took 4 bases from V and 4 from J, leaving 13 bases between them. The CDR3 region is CASSQGDVAYGYTF. The CDR3 region has the DNA TGTGCCAGCTCACAGGGGGACGTCGCCTATGGCTACACCTTC.

V gene TRBV29-1 combines with J gene TRBJ1-3; D is uncertain. The CDR3 runs 13 residues. Trimming cost V 2 bases and J 0 bases, with 5 bases left between them. Germline loops: CDR1 SQVTM, CDR2 ANQGSEA. CDR3 sequence reads: CSVEPSSGNTIYF. CDR3 DNA: TGCAGCGTTGAACCGAGCTCTGGAAACACCATATATTTT.

V gene TRBV5-8 combines with J gene TRBJ2-3; 7 bases match TRBD1. The CDR3 contains 13 residues. Germline CDR1 reads SGHTS; CDR2 reads YDEGEE. V lost 4 bases to trimming and J lost 3 bases; unmatched junction nucleotides: 2. CDR3 DNA sequence: TGTGCCAGCAGCCAGGACAGGACAGATACGCAGTATTTT. Protein sequence: CASSQDRTDTQYF.

The J gene is TRBJ2-7, the V gene TRBV25-1, with D possibly TRBD1 on 5 matching bases. V lost 7 bases to trimming and J lost 1 base, with 14 bases between them. CDR1 MGHDK and CDR2 SYGVNS come from the germline V gene. This CDR3 contains 14 residues. The CDR3 protein is CASNGAPGSYEQYF. Here the CDR3 DNA reads TGTGCCAGCAACGGAGCCCCAGGGTCCTACGAGCAGTACTTC.

V and J are TRBV7-9 and TRBJ1-2, with 7 bases matching TRBD1. Germline CDR1 reads SEHNR; CDR2 reads FQNEAQ (reference sequence). The junction had 6 bases not matched to a gene; V was cut back by 0 bases and J by 8 bases. The CDR3 totals 14 residues. For the CDR3, the DNA is TGTGCCAGCAGCTTAGCCGACAGGGTCCCGGGCTACACCTTC. It is translated as CASSLADRVPGYTF.

The genes are TRBV7-9 and TRBJ2-5; D gene unclear. The end of the DNA aligns better with TRBJ2-7, so the J call may be wrong. The CDR3 totals 12 residues. Germline V gene data show CDR1 as SEHNR and CDR2 as FQNEAQ (reference sequence). The CDR3 here is CASSLVPYEQYF. In nucleotides, the CDR3 is TGTGCCAGCAGCTTAGTCCCCTACGAGCAGTACTTC.

The chain uses TRBV7-9 and TRBJ2-4, with D tentatively TRBD1 (5 bases). V shed 1 base and J shed 0 bases, with 10 bases lying between them. Germline V gene lookup returns CDR1 SEHNR and CDR2 FQNEAQ (reference sequence). The CDR3 covers 16 residues. The CDR3 protein is CASSLVTGLAKNIQYF. CDR3 nucleotides: TGTGCCAGCAGCTTAGTCACAGGCTTAGCCAAAAACATTCAGTACTTC.

CDR3 DNA sequence: TGTGCTAGTGGTTTGGCCCGGAGGGCGGATACGCAGTATTTT. Amino acids: CASGLARRADTQYF. V usage is TRBV12-5 and J usage is TRBJ2-3, with a tentative D call TRBD2 (6 bases). Germline V CDR1 and CDR2: LGHNT, FRNRAP. The CDR3 is 14 amino acids. Deletions cut 1 base from V and 6 bases from J, with 11 bases between.

This chain connects TRBV6-1 to TRBJ2-7, with a weak D call TRBD1 (6 bases). Trimming pared 3 bases from V and 0 bases from J, leaving 12 bases between. The CDR3 has 15 amino acids. The germline gives CDR1 MNHNS, CDR2 SASEGT. Written as DNA, the CDR3 is TGTGCCAGCAGTGACCTTAACAGGGACTCCTACGAGCAGTACTTC. This codes for CASSDLNRDSYEQYF.

The V gene is TRBV6-1, the J gene TRBJ1-2, with D tentatively TRBD1 (6 bases). The ends were cut back, 8 bases at V and 4 bases at J, with 20 bases in the middle. In germline, CDR1 is MNHNS, CDR2 SASEGT. CDR3 length equals 15 residues. The CDR3 loop reads CASQPLGQLRYGYTF. Written as DNA, the CDR3 is TGTGCCAGCCAGCCTCTGGGACAACTCCGCTATGGCTACACCTTC.

The chain recombines TRBV21-1 with TRBJ2-1; the table's D call, TRBD1, has no DNA check behind it. TRBV21-1 is a recognized pseudogene. This CDR3 has 14 amino acids. The CDR3 bases are TGTGCCAGCTCTCTGGACAGGGTAACGAATGAGCAGTTCTTC. Protein product: CASSLDRVTNEQFF.

Turning to this clone: The sample holds other DNA sequences that translate to the same CDR3. The V call is TRBV7-9, the J call TRBJ2-5; TRBD2 matches at 8 bases. Per the germline V gene, CDR1 is SEHNR and CDR2 is FQNEAQ (reference sequence). This CDR3 has 13 amino acids. With V trimmed by 8 bases and J by 5 bases, 7 bases remained unmatched. The CDR3 DNA follows: TGTGCCAGCTCCGGGCTAGCGGGCGAGACCCAGTACTTC. As protein: CASSGLAGETQYF.

The chain joins TRBV5-1 to TRBJ2-5, with D perhaps TRBD2 (5 bases). The CDR3 covers 13 residues. Germline V gene lookup returns CDR1 SGHRS and CDR2 YFSETQ. Trimming shortened V by 5 bases and J by 2 bases, and 10 bases separated the two germline ends. This CDR3 reads CASRRAPQETQYF. Here the CDR3 DNA reads TGCGCCAGCAGGAGGGCCCCACAAGAGACCCAGTACTTC.

The rearrangement joins TRBV7-2 to TRBJ1-4; TRBD1 agrees at 7 bases. Germline assignment: CDR1 SGHTA and CDR2 FQGNSA. Trimming removed 5 bases from V and 7 bases from J; junction bases left unmatched: 10. This CDR3 comprises 15 residues. The CDR3 loop is CASSRYRGPSEKLFF. The CDR3 DNA is TGTGCCAGCAGCCGGTACAGGGGACCTAGTGAAAAACTGTTTTTT.